The sequence of this T cell receptor beta chain was determined in a study of T cells in tumors after PD-1 blockade. TCRdb's copy holds only in-frame clones and misses some; the assay was immunoSEQ multiplex PCR. The table includes 14,000 to 15,000 clones, almost 85% detected once. The specimen comprised PBMCs, sampled after anti-PD-1 treatment. This TCR was sampled from a human donor with basal cell carcinoma.

The CDR3 coding sequence is TGTGCCAGCAGCTTGTTGGGAAACGGACGGAATGAAAAACTGTTTTTT. Translated, it gives CASSLLGNGRNEKLFF. This chain joins TRBV7-2 and TRBJ1-4; D uncertain. Trimming removed 3 bases at V and 5 bases at J, with 16 bases between. Per the germline V gene, CDR1 is SGHTA and CDR2 is FQGNSA. The CDR3 runs 16 residues.